This T cell receptor beta chain is drawn from a study of T cells after yellow fever vaccination. There are 14 residues in the CDR3. Germline CDR1 SGHTA, CDR2 FQGNSA. The ends were cut back, 2 bases at V and 12 bases at J, with 16 bases in the middle. TCRdb reprocessed the 5' RACE reads with MiXCR, giving one entry per CDR3 protein. Of 550,000 to 750,000 distinct CDR3 sequences in the sample, about 14% are singletons; the top ten hold around 15%. The sample in question was PBMCs, obtained on the day of the yellow fever booster vaccination. The chain uses TRBV7-2 and TRBJ1-4; TRBD1 might be the D (5 bases). The clonotype comes from a man aged 25 to 40 who received the YFV17D yellow fever vaccine. CDR3 loop: CASSLWGDPGELFF. CDR3 in DNA: TGTGCCAGCAGCTTATGGGGGGACCCGGGGGAACTGTTTTTT.